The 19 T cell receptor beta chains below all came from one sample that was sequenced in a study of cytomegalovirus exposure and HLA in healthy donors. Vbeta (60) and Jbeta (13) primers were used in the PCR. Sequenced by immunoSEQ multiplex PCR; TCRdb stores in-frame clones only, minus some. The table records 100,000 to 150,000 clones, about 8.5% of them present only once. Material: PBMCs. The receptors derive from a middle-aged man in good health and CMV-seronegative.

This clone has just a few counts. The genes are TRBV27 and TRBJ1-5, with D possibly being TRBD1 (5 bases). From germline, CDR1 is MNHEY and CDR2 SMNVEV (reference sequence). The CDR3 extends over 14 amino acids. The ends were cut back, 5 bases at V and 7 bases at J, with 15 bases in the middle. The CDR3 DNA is TGTGCCAGCAGTCCGGCCCTGGGGGGACAGCCCCAGCATTTT. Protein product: CASSPALGGQPQHF.

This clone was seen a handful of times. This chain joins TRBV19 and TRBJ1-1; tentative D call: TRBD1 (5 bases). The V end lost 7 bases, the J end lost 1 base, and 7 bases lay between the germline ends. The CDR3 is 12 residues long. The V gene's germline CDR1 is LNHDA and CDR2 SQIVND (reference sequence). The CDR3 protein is CASITGNTEAFF. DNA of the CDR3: TGTGCCAGTATTACAGGGAACACTGAAGCTTTCTTT.

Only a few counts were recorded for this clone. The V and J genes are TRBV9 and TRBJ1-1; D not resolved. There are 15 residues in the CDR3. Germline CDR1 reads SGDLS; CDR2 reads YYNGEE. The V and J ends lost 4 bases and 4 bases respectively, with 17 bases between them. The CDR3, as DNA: TGTGCCAGCAGCCCCTGGGAGGGAGGGAGCACTGAAGCTTTCTTT. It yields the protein CASSPWEGGSTEAFF.

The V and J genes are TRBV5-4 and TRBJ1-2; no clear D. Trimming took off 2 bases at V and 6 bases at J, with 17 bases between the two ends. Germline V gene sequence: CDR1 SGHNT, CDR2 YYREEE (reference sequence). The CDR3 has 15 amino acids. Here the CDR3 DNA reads TGTGCCAGCAGCTTATACGGGGAGAAGTGGAATGGCTACACCTTC. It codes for CASSLYGEKWNGYTF.

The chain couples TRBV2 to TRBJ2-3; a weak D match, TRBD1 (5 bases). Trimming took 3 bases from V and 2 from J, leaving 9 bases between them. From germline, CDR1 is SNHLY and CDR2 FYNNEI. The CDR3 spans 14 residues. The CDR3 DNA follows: TGTGCCAGCAGTGAGGGCAGGGTCACAGATACGCAGTATTTT. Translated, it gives CASSEGRVTDTQYF.

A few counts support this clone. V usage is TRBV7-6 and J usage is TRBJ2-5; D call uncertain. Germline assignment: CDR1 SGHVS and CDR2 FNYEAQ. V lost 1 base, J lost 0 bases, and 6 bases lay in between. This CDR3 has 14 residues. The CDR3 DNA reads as TGTGCCAGCAGCTTAGGGCTGTACCAAGAGACCCAGTACTTC. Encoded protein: CASSLGLYQETQYF.

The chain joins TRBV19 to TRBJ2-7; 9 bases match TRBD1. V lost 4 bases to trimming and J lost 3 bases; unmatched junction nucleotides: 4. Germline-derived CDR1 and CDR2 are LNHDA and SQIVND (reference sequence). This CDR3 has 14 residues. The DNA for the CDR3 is TGTGCCAGTAGTACGACAGGGGGTATCTACGAGCAGTACTTC. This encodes CASSTTGGIYEQYF.

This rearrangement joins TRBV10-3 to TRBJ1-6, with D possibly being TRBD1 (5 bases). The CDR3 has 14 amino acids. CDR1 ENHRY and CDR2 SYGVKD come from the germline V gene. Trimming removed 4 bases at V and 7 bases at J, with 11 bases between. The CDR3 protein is CAISAQDGNSPLHF. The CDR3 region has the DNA TGTGCCATCAGTGCACAGGACGGCAATTCACCCCTCCACTTT.

CDR3 in amino acids: CASREQGAAGELFF. The CDR3 DNA is TGTGCCAGCAGGGAACAGGGGGCGGCCGGGGAGCTGTTTTTT. The V gene is TRBV2, the J gene TRBJ2-2, with 9 bases lining up with TRBD1. The CDR3 is 14 residues long. CDR1 and CDR2 from the germline V gene are SNHLY and FYNNEI. Losses at the gene ends were 6 bases for V and 6 bases for J; bases not matched to a gene: 5.

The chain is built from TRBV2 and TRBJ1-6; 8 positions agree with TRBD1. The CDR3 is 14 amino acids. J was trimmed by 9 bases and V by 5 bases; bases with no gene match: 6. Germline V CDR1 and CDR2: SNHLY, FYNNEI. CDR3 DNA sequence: TGTGCCAGCAGTCCGGACAGGGCCCCTTCACCCCTCCACTTT. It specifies CASSPDRAPSPLHF.

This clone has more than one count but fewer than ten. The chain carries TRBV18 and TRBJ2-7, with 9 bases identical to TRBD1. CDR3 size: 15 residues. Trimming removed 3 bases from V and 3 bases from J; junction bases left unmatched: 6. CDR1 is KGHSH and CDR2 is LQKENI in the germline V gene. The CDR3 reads CASSPETGGYYEQYF. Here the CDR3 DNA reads TGTGCCAGCTCACCCGAAACAGGGGGCTACTACGAGCAGTACTTC.

The CDR3, as DNA: TGTGCCAGCAGTGAACTCGCGGGGGGGCAGGAGCAGTTCTTC. This gives the protein CASSELAGGQEQFF. The chain combines TRBV2 with TRBJ2-1; 9 bases fit TRBD2. The trim removed 2 bases at V and 10 bases at J, leaving 6 bases unmatched. This CDR3 is 14 amino acids long. CDR1 is SNHLY, CDR2 FYNNEI, per germline.

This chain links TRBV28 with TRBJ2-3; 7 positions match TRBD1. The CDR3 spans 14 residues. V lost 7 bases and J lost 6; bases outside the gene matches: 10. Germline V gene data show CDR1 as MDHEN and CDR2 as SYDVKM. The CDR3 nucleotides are TGTGCCAGCAACGGACAGGAGGCGCGGGATACGCAGTATTTT. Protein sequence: CASNGQEARDTQYF.

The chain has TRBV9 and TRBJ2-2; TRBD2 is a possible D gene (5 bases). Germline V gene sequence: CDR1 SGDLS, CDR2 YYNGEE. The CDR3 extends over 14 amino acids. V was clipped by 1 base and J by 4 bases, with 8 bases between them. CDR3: CASSVTGTTGELFF. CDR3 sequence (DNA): TGTGCCAGCAGCGTAACGGGAACCACCGGGGAGCTGTTTTTT.

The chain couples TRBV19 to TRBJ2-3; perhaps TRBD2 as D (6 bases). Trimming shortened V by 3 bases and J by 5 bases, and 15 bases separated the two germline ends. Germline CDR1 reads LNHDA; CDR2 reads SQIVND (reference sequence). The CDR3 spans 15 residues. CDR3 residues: CASSMVRELGDTQYF. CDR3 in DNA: TGTGCCAGTAGTATGGTGCGGGAATTGGGAGATACGCAGTATTTT.

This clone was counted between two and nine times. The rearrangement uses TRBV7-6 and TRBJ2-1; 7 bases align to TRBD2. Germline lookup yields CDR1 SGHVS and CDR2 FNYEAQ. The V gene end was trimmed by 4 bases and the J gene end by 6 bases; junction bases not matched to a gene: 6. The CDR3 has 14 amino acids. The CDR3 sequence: CASSWGGIGNEQFF. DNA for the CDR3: TGTGCCAGCAGCTGGGGGGGGATTGGCAATGAGCAGTTCTTC.

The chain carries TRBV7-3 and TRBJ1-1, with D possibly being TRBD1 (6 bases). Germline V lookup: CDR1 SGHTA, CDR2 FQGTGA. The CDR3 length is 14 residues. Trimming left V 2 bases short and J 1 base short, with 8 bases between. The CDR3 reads CASSLLGGNTEAFF. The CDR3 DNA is TGTGCCAGCAGCTTATTAGGGGGGAACACTGAAGCTTTCTTT.

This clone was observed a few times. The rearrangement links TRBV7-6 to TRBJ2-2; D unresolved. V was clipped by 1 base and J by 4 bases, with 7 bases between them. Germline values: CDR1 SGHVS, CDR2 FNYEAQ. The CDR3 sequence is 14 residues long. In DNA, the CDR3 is TGTGCCAGCAGCTTAGTTACGGGCACCGGGGAGCTGTTTTTT. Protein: CASSLVTGTGELFF.

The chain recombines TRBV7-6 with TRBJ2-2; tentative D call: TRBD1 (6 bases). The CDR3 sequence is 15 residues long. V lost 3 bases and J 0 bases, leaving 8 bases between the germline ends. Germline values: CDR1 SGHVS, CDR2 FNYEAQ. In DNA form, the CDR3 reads TGTGCCAGCAGCTTGAAGGGGGCGAACACCGGGGAGCTGTTTTTT. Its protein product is CASSLKGANTGELFF. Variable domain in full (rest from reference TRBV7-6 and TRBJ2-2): GAGVSQSPRYKVTKRGQDVALRCDPISGHVSLYWYRQALGQGPEFLTYFNYEAQQDKSGLPNDRFSAERPEGSISTLTIQRTEQRDSAMYRCASSLKGANTGELFFGEGSRLTVL.